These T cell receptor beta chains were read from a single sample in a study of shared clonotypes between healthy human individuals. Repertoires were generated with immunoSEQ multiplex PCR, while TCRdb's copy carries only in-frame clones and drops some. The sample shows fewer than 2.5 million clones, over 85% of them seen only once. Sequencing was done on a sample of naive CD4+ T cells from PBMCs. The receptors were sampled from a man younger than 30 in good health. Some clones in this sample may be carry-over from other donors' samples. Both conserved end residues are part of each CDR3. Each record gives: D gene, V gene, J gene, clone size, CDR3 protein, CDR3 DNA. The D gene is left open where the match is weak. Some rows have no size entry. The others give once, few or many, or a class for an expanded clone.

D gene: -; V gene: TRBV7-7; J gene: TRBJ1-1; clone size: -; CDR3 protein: CASSFPKYGRKNTEAFF; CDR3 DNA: TGTGCCAGCAGCTTCCCAAAGTACGGACGGAAGAACACTGAAGCTTTCTTT
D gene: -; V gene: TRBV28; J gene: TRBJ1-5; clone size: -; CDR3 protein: CASSRGGSVSNQPQHF; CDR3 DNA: TGTGCCAGCAGTAGAGGTGGATCTGTAAGCAATCAGCCCCAGCATTTT
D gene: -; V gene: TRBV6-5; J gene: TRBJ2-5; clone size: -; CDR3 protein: CASRGLGAGQETQYF; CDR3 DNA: TGTGCCAGCAGGGGGTTGGGGGCGGGACAAGAGACCCAGTACTTC
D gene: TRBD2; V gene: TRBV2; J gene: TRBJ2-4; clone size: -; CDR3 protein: CASSPLAGSENIQYF; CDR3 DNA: TGTGCCAGCAGCCCATTAGCGGGATCGGAAAACATTCAGTACTTC
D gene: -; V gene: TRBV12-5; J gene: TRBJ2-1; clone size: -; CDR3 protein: CASRDANGNEQFF; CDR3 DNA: TGTGCTAGCCGGGACGCAAATGGCAATGAGCAGTTCTTC
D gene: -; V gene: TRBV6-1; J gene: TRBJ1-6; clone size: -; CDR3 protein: CASTPPLGLSPLHF; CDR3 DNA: TGTGCCAGCACGCCGCCTCTGGGGTTATCACCCCTCCACTTT
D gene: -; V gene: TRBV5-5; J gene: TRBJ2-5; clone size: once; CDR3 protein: CASSRGIQETQYF; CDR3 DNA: TGTGCCAGCAGTAGGGGGATCCAAGAGACCCAGTACTTC
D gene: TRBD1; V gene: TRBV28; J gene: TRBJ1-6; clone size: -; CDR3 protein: CASRTGQGVSPLHF; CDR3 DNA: TGTGCCAGCAGGACGGGACAGGGGGTTTCACCCCTCCACTTT
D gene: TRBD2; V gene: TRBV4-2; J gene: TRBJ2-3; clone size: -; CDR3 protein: CASSHLRGTSGSTDTQYF; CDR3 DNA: TGTGCCAGCAGCCATTTGAGGGGGACTAGCGGGAGCACAGATACGCAGTATTTT
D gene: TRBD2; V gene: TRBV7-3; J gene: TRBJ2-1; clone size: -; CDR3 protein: CASSLVSSGRNEQFF; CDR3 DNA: TGTGCCAGCAGCTTAGTGTCTAGCGGGAGAAATGAGCAGTTCTTC
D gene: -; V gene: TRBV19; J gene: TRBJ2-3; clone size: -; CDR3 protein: CASIPSAGPTDTQYF; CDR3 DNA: TGTGCCAGTATCCCCAGCGCGGGTCCCACAGATACGCAGTATTTT
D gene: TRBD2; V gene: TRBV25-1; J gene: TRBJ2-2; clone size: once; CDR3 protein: CASSDPTSGTGELFF; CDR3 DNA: TGTGCCAGCAGTGACCCGACTAGCGGGACCGGGGAGCTGTTTTTT
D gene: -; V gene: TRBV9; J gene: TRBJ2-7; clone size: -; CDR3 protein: CASSVLGDPYEQYF; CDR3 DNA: TGTGCCAGCAGCGTATTGGGGGACCCCTACGAGCAGTACTTC
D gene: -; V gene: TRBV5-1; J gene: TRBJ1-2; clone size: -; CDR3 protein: CASSLVSGDVSGYTF; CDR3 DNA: TGCGCCAGCAGCTTGGTATCTGGGGACGTCTCTGGCTACACCTTC
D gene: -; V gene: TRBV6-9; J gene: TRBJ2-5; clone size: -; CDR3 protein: CASSYGIASWGETQYF; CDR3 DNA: TGTGCCAGCAGTTATGGGATCGCCAGTTGGGGTGAGACCCAGTACTTC
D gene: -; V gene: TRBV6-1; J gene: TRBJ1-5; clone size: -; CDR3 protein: CASLQGHQPQHF; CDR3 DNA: TGTGCCAGCCTTCAGGGGCATCAGCCCCAGCATTTT
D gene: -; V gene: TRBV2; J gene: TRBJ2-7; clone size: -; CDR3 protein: CASSVFREQYF; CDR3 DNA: TGTGCCAGCAGTGTGTTCAGAGAGCAGTACTTC
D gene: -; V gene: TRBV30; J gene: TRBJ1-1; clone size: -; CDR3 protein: CAWSVGNIGNTEAFF; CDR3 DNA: TGTGCCTGGAGTGTAGGTAATATAGGGAACACTGAAGCTTTCTTT
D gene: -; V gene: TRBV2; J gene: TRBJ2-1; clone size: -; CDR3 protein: CASMASWEQFF; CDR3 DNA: TGTGCCAGCATGGCTTCTTGGGAGCAGTTCTTC
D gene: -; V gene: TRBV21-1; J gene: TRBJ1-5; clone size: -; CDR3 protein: CASSKALWAGDYSNQPQHF; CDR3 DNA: TGTGCCAGCAGCAAAGCGCTTTGGGCAGGAGACTATAGCAATCAGCCCCAGCATTTT
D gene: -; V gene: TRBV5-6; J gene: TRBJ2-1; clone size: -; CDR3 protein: CASSLGSLEREQFF; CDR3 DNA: TGTGCCAGCAGCTTGGGATCCCTTGAACGTGAGCAGTTCTTC
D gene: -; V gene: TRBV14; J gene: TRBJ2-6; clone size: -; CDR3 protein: CASSQERTAGANVLTF; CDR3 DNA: TGTGCCAGCAGCCAAGAGCGGACAGCTGGGGCCAACGTCCTGACTTTC
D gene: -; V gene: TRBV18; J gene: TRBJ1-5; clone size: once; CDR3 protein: CASSPHDGISNQPQHF; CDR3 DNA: TGTGCCAGCTCACCACACGACGGTATTAGCAATCAGCCCCAGCATTTT
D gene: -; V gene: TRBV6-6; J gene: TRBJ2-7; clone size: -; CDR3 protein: CASSSLGIGYEQYF; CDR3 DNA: TGTGCCAGCAGTTCACTGGGGATAGGATACGAGCAGTACTTC
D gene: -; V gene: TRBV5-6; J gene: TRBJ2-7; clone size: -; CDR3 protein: CASSLSLYGSNEQYF; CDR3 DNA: TGTGCCAGCAGCTTGTCCCTCTACGGGAGCAACGAGCAGTACTTC
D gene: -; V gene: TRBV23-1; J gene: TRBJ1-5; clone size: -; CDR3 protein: CASSQSNRVNQPQHF; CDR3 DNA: TGCGCCAGCAGTCAATCGAACAGGGTAAATCAGCCCCAGCATTTT
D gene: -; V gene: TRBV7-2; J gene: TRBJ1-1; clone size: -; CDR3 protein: CASSLTWITEAFF; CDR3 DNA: TGTGCCAGCAGCTTAACGTGGATTACTGAAGCTTTCTTT
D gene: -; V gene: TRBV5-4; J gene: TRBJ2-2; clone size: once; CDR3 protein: CASSSGGRANTGELFF; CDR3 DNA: TGTGCCAGCAGCTCTGGAGGCAGGGCGAACACCGGGGAGCTGTTTTTT
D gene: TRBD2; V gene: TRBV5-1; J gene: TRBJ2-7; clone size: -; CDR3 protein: CASAVAGDITEQYF; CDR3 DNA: TGCGCCAGCGCCGTAGCGGGAGACATAACCGAGCAGTACTTC
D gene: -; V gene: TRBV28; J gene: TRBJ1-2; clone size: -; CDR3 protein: CASSATSRGYTF; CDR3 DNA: TGTGCCAGCAGTGCAACTTCGAGGGGCTACACCTTC
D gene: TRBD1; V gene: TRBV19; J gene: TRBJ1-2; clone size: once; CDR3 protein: CASNTDRDYGYTF; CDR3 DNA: TGTGCCAGTAACACGGACAGGGACTATGGCTACACCTTC
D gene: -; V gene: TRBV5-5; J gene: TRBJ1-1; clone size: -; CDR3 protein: CASSILKGRGTEAFF; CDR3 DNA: TGTGCCAGCAGCATCCTGAAAGGGCGTGGCACTGAAGCTTTCTTT
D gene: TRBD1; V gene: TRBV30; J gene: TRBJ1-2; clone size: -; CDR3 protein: CAWSGQGDGYTF; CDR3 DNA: TGTGCCTGGAGTGGACAGGGGGACGGCTACACCTTC
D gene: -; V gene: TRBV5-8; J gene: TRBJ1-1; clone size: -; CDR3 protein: CASSLSGDRTEAFF; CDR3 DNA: TGTGCCAGCAGCCTCTCCGGTGATCGCACTGAAGCTTTCTTT
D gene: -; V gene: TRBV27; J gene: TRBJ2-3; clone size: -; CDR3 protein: CAREKGVWTDTQYF; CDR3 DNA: TGTGCCAGGGAGAAGGGGGTTTGGACAGATACGCAGTATTTT
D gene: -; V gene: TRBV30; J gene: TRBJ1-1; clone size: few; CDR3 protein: CAWRGPGGLNTEAFF; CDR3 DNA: TGTGCCTGGAGGGGTCCCGGGGGCTTGAACACTGAAGCTTTCTTT
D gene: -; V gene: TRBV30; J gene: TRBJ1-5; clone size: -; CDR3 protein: CAWSVGAASNQPQHF; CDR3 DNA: TGTGCCTGGAGTGTCGGGGCGGCTAGCAATCAGCCCCAGCATTTT
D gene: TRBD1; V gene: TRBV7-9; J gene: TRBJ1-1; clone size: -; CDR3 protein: CASSFGTGETEAFF; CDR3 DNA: TGTGCCAGCAGCTTTGGGACAGGGGAAACTGAAGCTTTCTTT
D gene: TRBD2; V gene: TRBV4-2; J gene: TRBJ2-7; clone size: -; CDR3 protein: CASSQDTREEFYEQYF; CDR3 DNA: TGTGCCAGCAGCCAAGATACTCGGGAGGAGTTCTACGAGCAGTACTTC
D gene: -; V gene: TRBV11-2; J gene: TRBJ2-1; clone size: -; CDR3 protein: CASSSAPNNEQFF; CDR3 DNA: TGTGCCAGCAGCTCGGCGCCGAACAATGAGCAGTTCTTC
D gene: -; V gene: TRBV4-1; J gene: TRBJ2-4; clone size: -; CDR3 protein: CASSPVYLGGNIQYF; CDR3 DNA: TGCGCCAGCAGCCCAGTATATCTGGGGGGAAACATTCAGTACTTC
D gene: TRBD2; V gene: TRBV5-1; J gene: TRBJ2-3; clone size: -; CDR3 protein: CASSGRTSGRQDTQYF; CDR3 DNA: TGCGCCAGCAGCGGACGGACTAGCGGGAGGCAAGATACGCAGTATTTT
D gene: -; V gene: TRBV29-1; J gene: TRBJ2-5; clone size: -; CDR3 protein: CSAEDTGFQETQYF; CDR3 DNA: TGCAGCGCTGAGGACACGGGATTCCAAGAGACCCAGTACTTC
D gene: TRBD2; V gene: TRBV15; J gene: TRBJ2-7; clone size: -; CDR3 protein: CATSRGLAGALSYEQYF; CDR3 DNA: TGTGCCACCAGCAGAGGCCTAGCGGGAGCCCTTTCCTACGAGCAGTACTTC
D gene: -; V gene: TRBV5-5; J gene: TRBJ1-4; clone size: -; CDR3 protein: CASSPAVPEKLFF; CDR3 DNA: TGTGCCAGCAGCCCCGCGGTCCCAGAAAAACTGTTTTTT
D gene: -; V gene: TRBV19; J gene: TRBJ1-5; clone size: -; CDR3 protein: CASSTQRTPSNQPQHF; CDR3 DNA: TGTGCCAGTAGTACACAGAGAACCCCAAGCAATCAGCCCCAGCATTTT
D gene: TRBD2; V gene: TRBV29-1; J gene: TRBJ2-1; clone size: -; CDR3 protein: CSVGTSGVYNEQFF; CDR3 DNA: TGCAGCGTTGGGACTAGCGGGGTTTACAATGAGCAGTTCTTC
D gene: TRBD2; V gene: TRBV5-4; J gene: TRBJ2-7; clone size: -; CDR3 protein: CASSFRLAGLSYEQYF; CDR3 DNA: TGTGCCAGCAGTTTCCGACTAGCGGGGCTGTCCTACGAGCAGTACTTC
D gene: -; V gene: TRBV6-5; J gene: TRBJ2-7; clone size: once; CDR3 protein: CASSYQVDYEQYF; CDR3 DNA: TGTGCCAGCAGTTACCAGGTCGACTACGAGCAGTACTTC
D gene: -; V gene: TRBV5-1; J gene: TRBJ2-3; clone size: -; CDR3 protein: CASSLDPRSVGDTQYF; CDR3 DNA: TGCGCCAGCAGCTTGGACCCGCGGTCGGTGGGAGATACGCAGTATTTT
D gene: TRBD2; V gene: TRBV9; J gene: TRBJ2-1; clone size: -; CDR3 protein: CASGGGWGLAETYNEQFF; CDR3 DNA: TGTGCCAGCGGGGGAGGGTGGGGACTAGCGGAGACCTACAATGAGCAGTTCTTC
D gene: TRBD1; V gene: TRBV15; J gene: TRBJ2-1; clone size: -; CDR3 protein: CATSRAPGQGWEFF; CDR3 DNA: TGTGCCACCAGCAGAGCCCCGGGACAGGGGTGGGAGTTCTTC
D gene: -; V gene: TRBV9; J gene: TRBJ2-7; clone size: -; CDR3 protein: CASSVGGRSYEQYF; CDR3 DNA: TGTGCCAGCAGCGTAGGGGGACGCTCCTACGAGCAGTACTTC
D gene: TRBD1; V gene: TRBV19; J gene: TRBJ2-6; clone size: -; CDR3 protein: CASSTPGTGSGANVLTF; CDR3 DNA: TGTGCCAGTAGTACGCCCGGGACAGGCTCTGGGGCCAACGTCCTGACTTTC
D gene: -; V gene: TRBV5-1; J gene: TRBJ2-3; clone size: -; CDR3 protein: CASSLSPGAGTDTQYF; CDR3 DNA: TGCGCCAGCAGCTTGTCCCCGGGGGCCGGCACAGATACGCAGTATTTT
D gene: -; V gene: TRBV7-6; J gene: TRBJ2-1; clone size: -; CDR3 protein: CASASSYNEQFF; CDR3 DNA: TGTGCCAGCGCGAGCTCCTACAATGAGCAGTTCTTC
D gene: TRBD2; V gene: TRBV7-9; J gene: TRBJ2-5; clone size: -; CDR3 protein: CASSYPSGPQYF; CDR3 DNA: TGTGCCAGCAGCTACCCTAGCGGACCCCAGTACTTC
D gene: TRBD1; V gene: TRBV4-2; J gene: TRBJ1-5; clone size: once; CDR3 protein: CASSQRGQPNQPQHF; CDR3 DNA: TGTGCCAGCAGCCAAAGGGGACAGCCTAATCAGCCCCAGCATTTT
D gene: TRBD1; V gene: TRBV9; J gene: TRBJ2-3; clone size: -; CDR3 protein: CASSVDRGRTDTQYF; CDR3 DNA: TGTGCCAGCAGCGTAGACAGGGGGCGCACAGATACGCAGTATTTT
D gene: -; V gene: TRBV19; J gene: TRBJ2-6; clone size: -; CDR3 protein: CASIKTSGANVLTF; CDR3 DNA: TGTGCCAGTATTAAGACTTCTGGGGCCAACGTCCTGACTTTC